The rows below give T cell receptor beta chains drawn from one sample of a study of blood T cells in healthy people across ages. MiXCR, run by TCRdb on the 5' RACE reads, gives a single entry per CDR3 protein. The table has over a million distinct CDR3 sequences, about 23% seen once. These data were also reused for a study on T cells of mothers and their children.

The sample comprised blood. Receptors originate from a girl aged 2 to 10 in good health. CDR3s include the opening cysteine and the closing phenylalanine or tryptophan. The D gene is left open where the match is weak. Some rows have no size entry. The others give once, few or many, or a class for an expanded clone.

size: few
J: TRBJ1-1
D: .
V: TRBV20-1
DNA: TGCAGTGCTAGAGCGGACGTGGCTTTCTTT
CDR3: CSARADVAFF

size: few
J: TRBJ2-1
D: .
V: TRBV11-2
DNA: TGTGCCACCCGGCTTAGCGGCTACAATGAGCAGTTCTTC
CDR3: CATRLSGYNEQFF

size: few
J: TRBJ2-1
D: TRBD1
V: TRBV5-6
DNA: TGTGCCAGCAGCTATCGGACAGGGGGGCACAATGAGCAGTTCTTC
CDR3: CASSYRTGGHNEQFF

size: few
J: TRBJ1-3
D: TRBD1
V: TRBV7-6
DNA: TGTGCCAGCAGCTTCGGGACAGGGGCTGGAAACACCATATATTTT
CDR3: CASSFGTGAGNTIYF

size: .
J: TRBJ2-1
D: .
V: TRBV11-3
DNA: TGTGCCAGCAGCTCCCCTTTCGACAGGACGGTCCCCAATGAGCAGTTCTTC
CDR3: CASSSPFDRTVPNEQFF

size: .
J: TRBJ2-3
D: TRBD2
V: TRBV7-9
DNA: TGTGCCAGCAGCTCACTAGCGGGAGGGATTAGCACAGATACGCAGTATTTT
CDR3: CASSSLAGGISTDTQYF

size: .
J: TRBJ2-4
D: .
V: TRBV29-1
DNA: TGCAGCGTTGGGGGCCTGGGGGGAGACATTCAGTACTTC
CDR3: CSVGGLGGDIQYF

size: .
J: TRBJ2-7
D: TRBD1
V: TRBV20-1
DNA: TGCAGTGCTAAAAATCACCGGGACAGCAAATACGAGCAGTACTTC
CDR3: CSAKNHRDSKYEQYF

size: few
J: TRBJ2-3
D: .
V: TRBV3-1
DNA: TGTGCCAGCAGCCAAGCGAGCGGGTCGTGGTATTTT
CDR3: CASSQASGSWYF

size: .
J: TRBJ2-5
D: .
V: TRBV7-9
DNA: TGTGCCAGCAGCACTGAGACAGACCAAGAGACCCAGTACTTC
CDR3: CASSTETDQETQYF

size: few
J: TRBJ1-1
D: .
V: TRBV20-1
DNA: TGCAGTGCCCCAGACCCCGCGAACACTGAAGCTTTCTTT
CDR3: CSAPDPANTEAFF

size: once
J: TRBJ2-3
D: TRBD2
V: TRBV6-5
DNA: TGTGCCAGCAGTTACTCAGTAGCGGGAGCTCTCAGCGCAGATACGCAGTATTTT
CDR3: CASSYSVAGALSADTQYF

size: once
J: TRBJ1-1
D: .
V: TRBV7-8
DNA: TGTGCCAGCAAGCGTGAGGCCTGGAACACTGAAGCTTTCTTT
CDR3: CASKREAWNTEAFF

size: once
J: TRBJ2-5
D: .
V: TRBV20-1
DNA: TGCAGTGCTGGTGGGGTAGCGGAGTGGGTGACCCAGTACTTC
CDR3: CSAGGVAEWVTQYF